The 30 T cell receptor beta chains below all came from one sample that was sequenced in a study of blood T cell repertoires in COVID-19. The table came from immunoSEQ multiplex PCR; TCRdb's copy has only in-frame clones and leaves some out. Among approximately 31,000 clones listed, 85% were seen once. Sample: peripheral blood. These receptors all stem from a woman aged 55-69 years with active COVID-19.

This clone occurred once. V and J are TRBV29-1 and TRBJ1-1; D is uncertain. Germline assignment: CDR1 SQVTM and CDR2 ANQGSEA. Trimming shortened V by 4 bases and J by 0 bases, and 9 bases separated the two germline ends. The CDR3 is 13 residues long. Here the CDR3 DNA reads TGCAGCGTTGGGAACAGCATGAACACTGAAGCTTTCTTT. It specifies CSVGNSMNTEAFF.

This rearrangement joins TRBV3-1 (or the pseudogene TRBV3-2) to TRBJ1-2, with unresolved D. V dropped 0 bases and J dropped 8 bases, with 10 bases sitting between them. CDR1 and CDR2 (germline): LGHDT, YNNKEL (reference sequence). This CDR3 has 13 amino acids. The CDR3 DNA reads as TGTGCCAGCAGCCAAGAACCGGGGTCGGGCTACACCTTC. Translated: CASSQEPGSGYTF.

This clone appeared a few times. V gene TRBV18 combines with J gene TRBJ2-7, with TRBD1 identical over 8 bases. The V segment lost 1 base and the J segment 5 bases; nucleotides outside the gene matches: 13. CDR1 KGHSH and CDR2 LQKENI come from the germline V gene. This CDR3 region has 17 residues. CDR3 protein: CASSPQAGGSSNHEQYF. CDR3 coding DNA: TGTGCCAGCTCACCACAGGCAGGGGGCAGCTCTAACCACGAGCAGTACTTC.

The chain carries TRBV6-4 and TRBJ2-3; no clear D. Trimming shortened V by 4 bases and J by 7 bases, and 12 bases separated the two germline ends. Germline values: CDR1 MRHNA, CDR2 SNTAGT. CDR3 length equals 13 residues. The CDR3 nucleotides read TGTGCCAGCAGTGGAACTCAGGCGAATACGCAGTATTTT. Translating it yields CASSGTQANTQYF.

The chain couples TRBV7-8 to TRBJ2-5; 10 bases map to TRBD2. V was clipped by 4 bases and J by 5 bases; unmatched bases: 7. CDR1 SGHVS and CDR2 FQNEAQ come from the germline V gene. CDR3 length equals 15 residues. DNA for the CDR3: TGTGCCAGCAGCTCCGAGCGGGGGGGCGGTGAGACCCAGTACTTC. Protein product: CASSSERGGGETQYF.

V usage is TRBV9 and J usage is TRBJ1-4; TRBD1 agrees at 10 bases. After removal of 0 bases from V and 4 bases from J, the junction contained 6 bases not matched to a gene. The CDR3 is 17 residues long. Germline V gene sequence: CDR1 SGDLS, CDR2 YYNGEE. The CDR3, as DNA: TGTGCCAGCAGCGTAGGGGGACAGGGGAGCATTAATGAAAAACTGTTTTTT. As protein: CASSVGGQGSINEKLFF.

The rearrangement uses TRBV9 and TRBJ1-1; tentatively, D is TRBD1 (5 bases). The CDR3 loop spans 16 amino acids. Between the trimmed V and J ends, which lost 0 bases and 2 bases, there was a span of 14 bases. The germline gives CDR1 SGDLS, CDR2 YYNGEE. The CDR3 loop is CASSVASTTENTEAFF. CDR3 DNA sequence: TGTGCCAGCAGCGTAGCGTCCACGACAGAAAACACTGAAGCTTTCTTT. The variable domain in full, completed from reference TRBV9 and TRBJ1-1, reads DSGVTQTPKHLITATGQRVTLRCSPRSGDLSVYWYQQSLDQGLQFLIQYYNGEERAKGNILERFSAQQFPDLHSELNLSSLELGDSALYFCASSVASTTENTEAFFGQGTRLTVV.

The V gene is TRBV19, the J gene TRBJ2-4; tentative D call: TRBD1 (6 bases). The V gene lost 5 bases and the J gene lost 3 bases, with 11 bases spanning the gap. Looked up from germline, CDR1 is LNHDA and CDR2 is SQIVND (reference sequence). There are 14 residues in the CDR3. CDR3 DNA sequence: TGTGCCAGTAGTTCCCCAGGGGACAAAAACATTCAGTACTTC. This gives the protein CASSSPGDKNIQYF.

DNA for the CDR3: TGTGCCAGCAGTTTCGCGGCAGGGGGTGAAAATGAAAAACTGTTTTTT. It is translated as CASSFAAGGENEKLFF. The J gene is TRBJ1-4, the V gene TRBV27; TRBD1 matches 7 bases. The CDR3 contains 16 residues. V shed 3 bases, J shed 5 bases, and the junction held 9 bases outside the gene matches. The germline V gene encodes CDR1 MNHEY and CDR2 SMNVEV (reference sequence). Variable domain in full (rest from reference TRBV27 and TRBJ1-4): EAQVTQNPRYLITVTGKKLTVTCSQNMNHEYMSWYRQDPGLGLRQIYYSMNVEVTDKGDVPEGYKVSRKEKRNFPLILESPSPNQTSLYFCASSFAAGGENEKLFFGSGTQLSVL.

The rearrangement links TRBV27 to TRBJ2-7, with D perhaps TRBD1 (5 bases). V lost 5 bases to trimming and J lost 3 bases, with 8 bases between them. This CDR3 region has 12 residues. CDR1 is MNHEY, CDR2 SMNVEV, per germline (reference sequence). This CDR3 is CASSEQGYEQYF. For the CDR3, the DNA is TGTGCCAGCAGTGAGCAGGGCTACGAGCAGTACTTC.

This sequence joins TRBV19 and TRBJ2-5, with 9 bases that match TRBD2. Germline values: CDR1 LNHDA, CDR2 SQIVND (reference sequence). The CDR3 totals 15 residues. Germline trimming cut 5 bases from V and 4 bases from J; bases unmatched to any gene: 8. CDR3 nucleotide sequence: TGTGCCAGTAGTCTGCGCCTAGCGGGAAGAGAGACCCAGTACTTC. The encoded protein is CASSLRLAGRETQYF. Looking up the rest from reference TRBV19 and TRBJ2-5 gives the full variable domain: DGGITQSPKYLFRKEGQNVTLSCEQNLNHDAMYWYRQDPGQGLRLIYYSQIVNDFQKGDIAEGYSVSREKKESFPLTVTSAQKNPTAFYLCASSLRLAGRETQYFGPGTRLLVL.

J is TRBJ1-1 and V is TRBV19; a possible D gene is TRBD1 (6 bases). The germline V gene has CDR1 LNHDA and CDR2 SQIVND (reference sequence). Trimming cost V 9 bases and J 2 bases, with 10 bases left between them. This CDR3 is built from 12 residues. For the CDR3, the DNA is TGTGCCAGCCGGGACACTAACACTGAAGCTTTCTTT. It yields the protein CASRDTNTEAFF.

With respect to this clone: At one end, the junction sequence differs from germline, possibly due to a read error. CDR3 amino acids: CATSDFLGLANTGELFF. CDR3 nucleotide sequence: TGTGCCACCAGTGATTTCCTAGGACTAGCGAATACCGGGGAGCTGTTTTTT. The chain employs TRBV24-1 and TRBJ2-2, with TRBD2 identical over 9 bases. Germline V gene sequence: CDR1 KGHDR, CDR2 SFDVKD. The CDR3 is 17 amino acids.

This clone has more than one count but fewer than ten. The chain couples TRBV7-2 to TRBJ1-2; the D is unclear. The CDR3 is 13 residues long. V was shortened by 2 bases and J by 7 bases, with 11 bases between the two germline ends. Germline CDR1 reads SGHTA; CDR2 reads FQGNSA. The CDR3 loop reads CASSLPGSSGYTF. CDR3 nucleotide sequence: TGTGCCAGCAGCTTACCGGGGAGTAGTGGCTACACCTTC.

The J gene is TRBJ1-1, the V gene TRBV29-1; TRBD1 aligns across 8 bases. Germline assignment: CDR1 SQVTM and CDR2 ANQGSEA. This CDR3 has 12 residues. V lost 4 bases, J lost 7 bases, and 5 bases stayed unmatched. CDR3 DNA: TGCAGCGTTGTTACAGGGGGAGTTGAAGCTTTCTTT. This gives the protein CSVVTGGVEAFF.

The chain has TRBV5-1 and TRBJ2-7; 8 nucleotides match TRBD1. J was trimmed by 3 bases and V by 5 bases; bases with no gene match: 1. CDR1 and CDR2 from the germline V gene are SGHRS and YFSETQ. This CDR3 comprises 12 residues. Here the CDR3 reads CASRDRDYEQYF. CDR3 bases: TGCGCCAGCAGGGACAGGGACTACGAGCAGTACTTC.

DNA of the CDR3: TGCGCCAGCAGTGAGTCCAGGGGGTTAGGTTCACCCCTCCACTTT. Protein sequence: CASSESRGLGSPLHF. This rearrangement joins TRBV10-1 to TRBJ1-6; 7 bases agree with TRBD1. The CDR3 runs to 15 residues. Germline V gene sequence: CDR1 WNHNN, CDR2 SYGVQD (reference sequence). After removal of 0 bases from V and 9 bases from J, the junction contained 5 bases not matched to a gene.

The CDR3 DNA sequence: TGTGCCAGCAGCCATGGGGCAGGGGTTGGCTACACCTTC. It codes for CASSHGAGVGYTF. J is TRBJ1-2 and V is TRBV3-1 (or the pseudogene TRBV3-2); a weak D match, TRBD1 (6 bases). Germline-derived CDR1 and CDR2 are LGHDT and YNNKEL (reference sequence). The CDR3 spans 13 residues. Trimming removed 3 bases at V and 7 bases at J, with 12 bases between.

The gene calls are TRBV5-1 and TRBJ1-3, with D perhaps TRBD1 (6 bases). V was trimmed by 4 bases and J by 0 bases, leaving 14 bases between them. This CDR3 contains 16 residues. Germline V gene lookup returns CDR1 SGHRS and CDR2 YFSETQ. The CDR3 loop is CASSPGQIISGNTIYF. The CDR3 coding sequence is TGCGCCAGCAGCCCTGGACAGATTATCTCTGGAAACACCATATATTTT.

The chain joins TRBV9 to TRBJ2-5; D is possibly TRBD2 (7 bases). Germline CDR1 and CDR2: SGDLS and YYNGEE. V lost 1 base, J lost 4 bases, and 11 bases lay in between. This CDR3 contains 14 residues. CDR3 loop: CASSVLGGRETQYF. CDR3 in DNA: TGTGCCAGCAGCGTATTGGGGGGGCGAGAGACCCAGTACTTC.

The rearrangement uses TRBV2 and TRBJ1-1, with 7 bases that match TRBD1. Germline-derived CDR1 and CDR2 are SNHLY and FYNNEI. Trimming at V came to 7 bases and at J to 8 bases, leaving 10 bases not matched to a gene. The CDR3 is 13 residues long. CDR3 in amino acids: CASNKRQGHEAFF. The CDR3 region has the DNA TGTGCCAGCAATAAACGACAGGGCCACGAAGCTTTCTTT.

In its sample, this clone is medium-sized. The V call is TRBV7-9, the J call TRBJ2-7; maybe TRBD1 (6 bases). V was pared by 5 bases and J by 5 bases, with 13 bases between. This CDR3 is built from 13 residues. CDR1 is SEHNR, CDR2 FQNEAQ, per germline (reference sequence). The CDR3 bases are TGTGCCAGCAGCACTAACAGGGCCCACGAGCAGTACTTC. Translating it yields CASSTNRAHEQYF.

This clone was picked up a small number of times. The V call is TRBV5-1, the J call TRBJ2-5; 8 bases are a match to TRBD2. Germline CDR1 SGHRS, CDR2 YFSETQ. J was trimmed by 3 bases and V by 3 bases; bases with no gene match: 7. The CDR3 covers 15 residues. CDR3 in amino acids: CASSWGSGREETQYF. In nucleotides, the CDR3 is TGCGCCAGCAGCTGGGGATCCGGGAGGGAAGAGACCCAGTACTTC.

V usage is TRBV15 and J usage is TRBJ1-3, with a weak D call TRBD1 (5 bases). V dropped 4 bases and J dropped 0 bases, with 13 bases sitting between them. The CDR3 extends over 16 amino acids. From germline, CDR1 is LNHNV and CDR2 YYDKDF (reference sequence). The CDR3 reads CATSTGQGFSGNTIYF. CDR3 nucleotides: TGTGCCACCAGCACCGGGCAGGGATTCTCTGGAAACACCATATATTTT.

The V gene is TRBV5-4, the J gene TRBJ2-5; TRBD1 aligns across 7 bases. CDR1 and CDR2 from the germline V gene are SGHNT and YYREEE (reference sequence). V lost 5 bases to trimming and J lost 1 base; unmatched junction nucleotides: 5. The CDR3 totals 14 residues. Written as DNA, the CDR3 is TGTGCCAGCAGTTTGACAGGGCCCCAAGAGACCCAGTACTTC. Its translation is CASSLTGPQETQYF.

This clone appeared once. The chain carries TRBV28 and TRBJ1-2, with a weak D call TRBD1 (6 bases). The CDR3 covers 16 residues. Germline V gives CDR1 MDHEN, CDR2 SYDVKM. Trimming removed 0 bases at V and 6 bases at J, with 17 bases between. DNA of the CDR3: TGTGCCAGCAGTTTATGGGGAAGAACAGGGCAGGATGGCTACACCTTC. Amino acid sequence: CASSLWGRTGQDGYTF.

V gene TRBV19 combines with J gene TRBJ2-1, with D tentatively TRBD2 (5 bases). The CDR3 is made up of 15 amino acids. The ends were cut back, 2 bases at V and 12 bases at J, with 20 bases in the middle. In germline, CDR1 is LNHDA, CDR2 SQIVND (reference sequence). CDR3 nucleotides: TGTGCCAGTAGTATATCGATCAGCGGATACACGGTGCAGTTCTTC. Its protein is CASSISISGYTVQFF.

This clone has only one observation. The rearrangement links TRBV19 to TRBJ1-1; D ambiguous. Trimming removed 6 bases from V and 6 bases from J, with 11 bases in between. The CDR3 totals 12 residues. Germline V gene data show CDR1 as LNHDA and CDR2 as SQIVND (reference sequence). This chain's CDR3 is CASSPGWAEAFF. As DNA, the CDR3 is TGTGCCAGTAGCCCGGGGTGGGCTGAAGCTTTCTTT.

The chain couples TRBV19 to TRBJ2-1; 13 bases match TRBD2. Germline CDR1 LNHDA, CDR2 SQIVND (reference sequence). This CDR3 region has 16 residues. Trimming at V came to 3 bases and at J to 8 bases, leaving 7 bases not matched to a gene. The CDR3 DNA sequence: TGTGCCAGTAGTATCGGGACTAGCGGGGTCGGGGATGAGCAGTTCTTC. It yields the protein CASSIGTSGVGDEQFF.

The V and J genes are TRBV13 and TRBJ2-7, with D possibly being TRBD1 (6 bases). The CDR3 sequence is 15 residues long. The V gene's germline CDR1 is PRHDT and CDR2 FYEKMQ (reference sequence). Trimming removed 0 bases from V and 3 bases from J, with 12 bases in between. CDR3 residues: CASSLGGTPIYEQYF. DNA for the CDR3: TGTGCCAGCAGCTTAGGGGGGACACCAATCTACGAGCAGTACTTC.